Here is one T cell receptor (beta chain) with its context. A few counts support this clonotype. What antigen it recognizes has not been identified. There are no base qualities to consult, and no much larger clone falls within one base. This entry is derived from a study of blood T cells in healthy people across ages (dated by TCRdb to the mid-2010s). Regarding the research as a whole: In model experiments, template switching captured roughly one uniquely barcoded TCR beta cDNA molecule for every two T cells. Using deep sequencing normalized with unique cDNA molecular identifiers, the study measured how TCR beta repertoire diversity changes with age. The donors were divided into four age groups: young (average around 16 years), middle-aged (approximately 39), aged (about 56) and long-lived (around 80). Donors of different ages were randomly distributed across sequencing lanes to avoid experimental bias. Using the same blood draw, the study looked at two additional independent replicas of 1 million unique cDNA reads for two donors, one aged 18 to 30 and the other aged 80 or older. What the authors observed across the whole study: Observed TCR beta diversity per million T cells fell roughly linearly with age, and a significant reduction was already apparent by age approximately 40. Total diversity estimates from one million sequenced T cells were considered lower bounds and underestimates. Because the CMV infection status of the donors was unknown, age-related changes in expanded clonotypes may potentially have been confounded. Conclusive comparison of naive and antigen-experienced compartments was prevented by the profiling of bulk unsorted PBMCs. The long-lived group showed more naive CD4+ T cells, fewer expanded clones and increased TCR diversity than the aged group, suggesting age selection. There was a strong correlation between observed TCR beta diversity and the percentage of naive T cells measured by flow cytometry.

The roughly 39 donors, aged 6 to 90 years, were systemically healthy Caucasian individuals from Russia. Around 10 milliliters of peripheral blood were drawn from each donor into EDTA-treated Vacutainer tubes. Ficoll-Paque density-gradient centrifugation was used to isolate PBMCs, with at least 7 million per sample. Trizol reagent was used to extract total RNA from PBMCs, with at least 5.5 micrograms per sample. For every donor, flow cytometry on a PBMC aliquot measured the percentage of naive CD45RAhigh/CD27high T cells. Trimming accounts for 0 bases at V and 7 bases at J, while the number of junction bases matched to no gene is 6. Including the terminal cysteine and phenylalanine, the CDR3 comprises 16 residues. Only CDR3 DNA remains: 48 bases, in frame from the first base. CDR1 and CDR2 are drawn from the germline V gene (reference sequence): LGHDT, YNNKEL. The library was built by means of 5' RACE. Sequencing relied on an Illumina HiSeq 2500. The second PCR ran for roughly 6 to 11 cycles and used a J-beta primer mix along with a sample-barcoded 5' primer. Each TCR beta cDNA molecule received a unique molecular identifier from a template-switch 5' adaptor carrying 12 random nucleotides. At least 2.5 million CDR3-containing paired-end reads were obtained from each sample. First-strand cDNA was synthesized from all RNA with the Mint cDNA synthesis kit, primed by a TRBC-specific oligonucleotide. Following uracil-DNA glycosylase treatment, all cDNA underwent a first 18-cycle PCR with the universal primers M1SS and BC2_uni_R. Under the source paper's analysis protocol: For normalization, 1 million high-quality reads were randomly selected from each sample, with every read carrying a distinct molecular identifier. Reads sharing molecular identifiers were discarded rather than binned into consensus sequences. MiTCR, set to a Q25 quality threshold and the strictest error-elimination algorithm, was used for CDR3 identification, clonotype clustering and error correction. Lower-bound total TCR beta diversity was estimated with a nonparametric unseen species model using Euler transformation. TCRdb handled the public reads itself, with Q25 trimming in fastp and clone calling in MiXCR, and kept productive beta chains. Every entry covers one CDR3 protein and lists the most common genes and DNA from its rows. The V and J calls were determined by TCRdb, not by the authors. Present in this sample are more than 650,000 distinct CDR3 sequences, about 24% of which were seen just once. The ten largest clonotypes hold 22% of the sample.

The receptor comes from a man aged 70-80 years in good health. The V and J genes are TRBV3-1 and TRBJ2-1, with 10 bases matching TRBD1. The source material was blood. The DNA sequence follows: TGTGCCAGCAGCCAAGAGTTTGGGACAGGGGTAAATGAGCAGTTCTTC. Its translation is CASSQEFGTGVNEQFF.